The 30 T cell receptor beta chains below come from one sample, sequenced in a study of CD8 T cells in ankylosing spondylitis. What these receptors recognize is not known. Study-level points and caveats: Within ankylosing spondylitis blood, a TCR beta motif made up of roughly eight highly homologous variants appeared to be characteristic.

One entry per CDR3 protein, called by TCRdb with MiXCR from the 5' RACE reads. The sample has roughly 470,000 distinct CDR3 sequences; 20% to 30% are singletons. The specimen was blood, either unsorted or a sorted T cell fraction (not recorded which). Receptors were obtained from a male donor with ankylosing spondylitis.

This clonotype has a handful of counts. The gene calls are TRBV20-1 and TRBJ2-1; 12 nucleotides match TRBD2. Germline lookup yields CDR1 DFQATT and CDR2 SNEGSKA (reference sequence). J lost 3 bases, V lost 5 bases, and 8 bases had no gene match. There are 16 residues in the CDR3. For the CDR3, the DNA is TGCAGTGCTCGATCATGGACTAGCGGGAACTACAATGAGCAGTTCTTC. This encodes CSARSWTSGNYNEQFF.

This chain connects TRBV29-1 to TRBJ2-3; weak D call: TRBD1 (5 bases). The V end lost 6 bases, the J end lost 2 bases, and 15 bases lay between the germline ends. This CDR3 has 14 amino acids. Germline-derived CDR1 and CDR2 are SQVTM and ANQGSEA. The CDR3 here is CSVRAGRATDTQYF. As DNA, the CDR3 is TGCAGCGTCCGGGCCGGCAGGGCCACAGATACGCAGTATTTT.

This clonotype was seen only a few times. The chain combines TRBV11-2 with TRBJ2-7, with 8 bases fitting TRBD1. J lost 9 bases, V lost 6 bases, and 16 bases had no gene match. The CDR3 is made up of 15 amino acids. Germline V lookup: CDR1 SGHAT, CDR2 FQNNGV. The CDR3 sequence: CASSPTGVSLSGQYV. The CDR3 nucleotides are TGTGCCAGCAGTCCGACAGGGGTTAGTCTTTCGGGGCAGTACGTC.

Only a few counts were recorded for this clonotype. V usage is TRBV5-5 and J usage is TRBJ2-3; the match to TRBD2 covers 7 bases. Per germline, CDR1 SGHKS and CDR2 YYEKEE (reference sequence). Germline trimming cut 2 bases from V and 2 bases from J; bases unmatched to any gene: 8. The CDR3 spans 16 residues. The CDR3 loop reads CASSFLASGNTDTQYF. In DNA form, the CDR3 reads TGTGCCAGCAGCTTCTTAGCTAGCGGAAACACAGATACGCAGTATTTT.

This clonotype was counted a few times. CDR3 sequence reads: CAIGLGVAQTYEQYV. The CDR3 nucleotides are TGTGCCATCGGTTTGGGGGTCGCCCAAACTTACGAGCAGTACGTC. V gene TRBV10-3 combines with J gene TRBJ2-7; D possibly uses TRBD1 or TRBD2 (5 bases each). This CDR3 has 15 residues. CDR1 and CDR2 (germline): ENHRY, SYGVKD. The ends were cut back, 8 bases at V and 4 bases at J, with 21 bases in the middle.

This clonotype was observed a handful of times. The rearrangement links TRBV7-9 to TRBJ2-5, with a tentative D call TRBD2 (5 bases). Germline values: CDR1 SEHNR, CDR2 FQNEAQ (reference sequence). Trimming shortened V by 5 bases and J by 2 bases, and 12 bases separated the two germline ends. This CDR3 comprises 14 residues. CDR3 nucleotides: TGTGCCAGCAGCCTTAAGGACTTGCAAGAGACCCAGTACTTC. As protein: CASSLKDLQETQYF.

The chain recombines TRBV10-3 with TRBJ1-3; D is unclear. Trimming shortened V by 6 bases and J by 2 bases, and 5 bases separated the two germline ends. The germline gives CDR1 ENHRY, CDR2 SYGVKD. The CDR3 consists of 12 residues. CDR3 sequence (DNA): TGTGCCATCAGACCCACTGGAAACACCATATATTTT. It yields the protein CAIRPTGNTIYF.

This clonotype was picked up a small number of times. This sequence joins TRBV4-1 and TRBJ2-2; 7 bases match TRBD2. CDR1 and CDR2 (germline): MGHRA, YSYEKL. Trimming cost V 2 bases and J 3 bases; bases outside gene matches: 9. The CDR3 spans 17 residues. The CDR3 bases are TGCGCCAGCAGCCAATACGCTAGCGGATCGCACACCGGGGAGCTGTTTTTT. The encoded protein is CASSQYASGSHTGELFF.

The chain links TRBV15 to TRBJ1-5; 7 nucleotides agree with TRBD1. The J segment lost 0 bases and the V segment lost 4 bases, leaving 3 bases of the junction unmatched. The V gene's germline CDR1 is LNHNV and CDR2 YYDKDF (reference sequence). The CDR3 is 15 residues long. The CDR3 nucleotides read TGTGCCACCAGCAACCGGGACAGTAGCAATCAGCCCCAGCATTTT. As protein: CATSNRDSSNQPQHF. The whole variable domain, filled in from reference TRBV15 and TRBJ1-5, reads DAMVIQNPRYQVTQFGKPVTLSCSQTLNHNVMYWYQQKSSQAPKLLFHYYDKDFNNEADTPDNFQSRRPNTSFCFLDIRSPGLGDTAMYLCATSNRDSSNQPQHFGDGTRLSIL.

This sequence joins TRBV29-1 and TRBJ2-3; 10 nucleotides line up with TRBD2. In germline, CDR1 is SQVTM, CDR2 ANQGSEA. This CDR3 comprises 14 residues. After removal of 3 bases from V and 5 bases from J, the junction contained 5 bases not matched to a gene. The CDR3 nucleotides read TGCAGCGTTGACCTAGCGGGAGTAGAAGATACGCAGTATTTT. This sequence encodes CSVDLAGVEDTQYF.

The rearrangement links TRBV5-1 to TRBJ1-2; D unclear. The V and J ends lost 4 bases and 4 bases respectively, with 11 bases between them. The CDR3 runs 13 residues. Germline V gene lookup returns CDR1 SGHRS and CDR2 YFSETQ. The CDR3 DNA sequence: TGCGCCAGCAGCCCCGAGGGTAGCTATGGCTACACCTTC. It yields the protein CASSPEGSYGYTF.

This clonotype was observed a handful of times. The rearrangement joins TRBV7-2 to TRBJ2-3; TRBD2 aligns across 8 bases. Per germline, CDR1 SGHTA and CDR2 FQGNSA. The J segment lost 3 bases and the V segment lost 6 bases, leaving 5 bases of the junction unmatched. The CDR3 totals 14 residues. DNA for the CDR3: TGTGCCAGCAGGAACGGGAGGGGTACAGATACGCAGTATTTT. This translates into CASRNGRGTDTQYF.

This chain connects TRBV5-1 to TRBJ2-5; no definite D call. CDR3 length: 15 residues. Trimming removed 2 bases at V and 7 bases at J, with 18 bases between. Germline V gene data show CDR1 as SGHRS and CDR2 as YFSETQ. The CDR3 sequence is CASSFSRSNEGTQYF. The DNA of the CDR3 is TGCGCCAGCAGCTTCAGTCGGTCAAATGAAGGGACCCAGTACTTC.

This clonotype showed up just a few times. The gene calls are TRBV7-8 and TRBJ2-1; TRBD2 might be the D (6 bases). This CDR3 is 13 amino acids long. The V gene lost 4 bases and the J gene lost 9 bases, with 13 bases spanning the gap. Germline V gene lookup returns CDR1 SGHVS and CDR2 FQNEAQ. The CDR3 bases are TGTGCCAGCAGCTCCTTAGCGGTCGGTGAGCAGTTCTTC. Protein sequence: CASSSLAVGEQFF.

This clonotype occurred a few times. The CDR3 loop reads CSANNRLQETQYF. The CDR3, as DNA: TGCAGTGCTAATAACAGGCTCCAAGAGACCCAGTACTTC. V usage is TRBV20-1 and J usage is TRBJ2-5, with D possibly being TRBD1 (5 bases). This CDR3 has 13 amino acids. V was pared by 4 bases and J by 1 base, with 10 bases between. The germline gives CDR1 DFQATT, CDR2 SNEGSKA (reference sequence).

The chain combines TRBV20-1 with TRBJ1-2, with D uncertain. V was trimmed by 5 bases and J by 4 bases, leaving 11 bases between them. This CDR3 has 12 residues. The germline V gene has CDR1 DFQATT and CDR2 SNEGSKA (reference sequence). CDR3 in amino acids: CSAGPDRYGYTF. As DNA, the CDR3 is TGCAGTGCTGGGCCGGATCGCTATGGCTACACCTTC.

This chain uses TRBV20-1 with TRBJ2-7; D tentatively fits TRBD1 or TRBD2 (7 bases each). The V end was cut by 5 bases, the J end by 4 bases, with 21 bases between. This CDR3 spans 15 amino acids. Germline-derived CDR1 and CDR2 are DFQATT and SNEGSKA (reference sequence). The CDR3 loop is CSASPPGGGLYEQYF. The CDR3 DNA sequence: TGCAGTGCTTCTCCCCCAGGGGGAGGGCTGTACGAGCAGTACTTC.

There are a few counts of this clonotype. The J gene is TRBJ2-7, the V gene TRBV11-2; D might be TRBD2 (5 bases). This CDR3 has 12 residues. The V and J ends lost 1 base and 6 bases respectively, with 7 bases between them. CDR1 SGHAT and CDR2 FQNNGV come from the germline V gene. The CDR3, as DNA: TGTGCCAGCAGCTTAGCTCGGGGCGAGCAGTACTTC. Translation: CASSLARGEQYF.

This clonotype has a handful of counts. This chain uses TRBV14 with TRBJ2-2; 9 bases align to TRBD2. V gave up 1 base and J gave up 3 bases; unmatched junction bases: 9. The CDR3 totals 18 residues. Germline values: CDR1 SGHDN, CDR2 FVKESK. In DNA form, the CDR3 reads TGTGCCAGCAGCCAAGGTTTAGCGGGAGTCTCGGACACCGGGGAGCTGTTTTTT. It translates to CASSQGLAGVSDTGELFF. Full variable domain (outside the CDR3, taken from reference TRBV14 and TRBJ2-2): EAGVTQFPSHSVIEKGQTVTLRCDPISGHDNLYWYRRVMGKEIKFLLHFVKESKQDESGMPNNRFLAERTGGTYSTLKVQPAELEDSGVYFCASSQGLAGVSDTGELFFGEGSRLTVL.

This clonotype came up many times. The gene calls are TRBV5-1 and TRBJ2-2; a possible D gene is TRBD1 (5 bases). Trimming pared 0 bases from V and 4 bases from J, leaving 10 bases between. This CDR3 spans 15 amino acids. The germline V gene encodes CDR1 SGHRS and CDR2 YFSETQ. CDR3 loop: CASSLAAGPTGELFF. CDR3 nucleotides: TGCGCCAGCAGCTTGGCGGCAGGGCCCACCGGGGAGCTGTTTTTT.

Only a few counts were recorded for this clonotype. The V call is TRBV27, the J call TRBJ2-5; D is possibly TRBD1 (6 bases). Germline-derived CDR1 and CDR2 are MNHEY and SMNVEV (reference sequence). V dropped 6 bases and J dropped 5 bases, with 16 bases sitting between them. CDR3 length: 14 residues. The CDR3 spells CASRGGASVETQYF. CDR3 in DNA: TGTGCCAGCAGAGGGGGAGCATCGGTGGAGACCCAGTACTTC.

The genes are TRBV21-1 and TRBJ2-3; the D call in the table, TRBD1, was not verified against the DNA. TRBV21-1 is described as a pseudogene. This CDR3 is built from 16 residues. The DNA for the CDR3 is TGTGCCAGCAGCAATCCGGGACAGAGGAGATCAGATACGCAGTATTTT. Protein: CASSNPGQRRSDTQYF.

The chain is built from TRBV29-1 and TRBJ1-4, with D uncertain. CDR3 length equals 11 residues. Between the trimmed V and J ends, which lost 7 bases and 11 bases, there was a span of 14 bases. Germline V CDR1 and CDR2: SQVTM, ANQGSEA. In DNA, the CDR3 is TGCAGCGCCGAAGACGGGGTTAAACTGTTTTTT. Translating it yields CSAEDGVKLFF.

This clonotype has a single count. The chain combines TRBV15 with TRBJ2-3; D remains ambiguous. Per the germline V gene, CDR1 is LNHNV and CDR2 is YYDKDF (reference sequence). Between the trimmed V and J ends, which lost 1 base and 6 bases, there was a span of 8 bases. This CDR3 is built from 13 residues. The CDR3 spells CATSRAGFDTQYF. CDR3 DNA sequence: TGTGCCACCAGCAGAGCCGGGTTCGATACGCAGTATTTT. The full variable domain, in which reference TRBV15 and TRBJ2-3 provide the parts outside the CDR3, is DAMVIQNPRYQVTQFGKPVTLSCSQTLNHNVMYWYQQKSSQAPKLLFHYYDKDFNNEADTPDNFQSRRPNTSFCFLDIRSPGLGDTAMYLCATSRAGFDTQYFGPGTRLTVL.

This clonotype has only a few counts. The genes are TRBV7-9 and TRBJ1-6, with 7 nucleotides matching TRBD1. Unmatched junction bases numbered 10, after V lost 4 bases and J lost 10 bases. The CDR3 extends over 15 amino acids. CDR1 is SEHNR, CDR2 FQNEAQ, per germline (reference sequence). The CDR3 DNA follows: TGTGCCAGCAGCTCATTTGCACAGGGGTTCTCACCCCTCCACTTT. This encodes CASSSFAQGFSPLHF.

The chain uses TRBV5-4 and TRBJ2-3, with 10 bases lining up with TRBD2. The CDR3 spans 16 residues. Germline CDR1 and CDR2: SGHNT and YYREEE (reference sequence). Unmatched junction bases numbered 5, after V lost 1 base and J lost 3 bases. The CDR3 DNA reads TGTGCCAGCAGCTTGCCTAGCGGGAGTGTGACAGATACGCAGTATTTT. This sequence encodes CASSLPSGSVTDTQYF.

The rearrangement links TRBV5-1 to TRBJ2-5; D call uncertain. Germline lookup yields CDR1 SGHRS and CDR2 YFSETQ. The CDR3 loop spans 17 amino acids. The V end lost 1 base, the J end lost 5 bases, and 21 bases lay between the germline ends. The CDR3 reads CASSLYPPGKPLETQYF. The CDR3, as DNA: TGCGCCAGCAGCTTGTATCCCCCTGGGAAGCCGCTTGAGACCCAGTACTTC.

This clonotype was counted only a few times. The CDR3 nucleotides are TGTGCCAGCTCACCACCGAGCGGGATTGACAATGAGCAGTTCTTC. Translation: CASSPPSGIDNEQFF. V gene TRBV18 combines with J gene TRBJ2-1, with 7 positions matching TRBD2. The CDR3 contains 15 residues. V trimming: 0 bases; J trimming: 5 bases; junction bases outside the gene matches: 4. Germline lookup yields CDR1 KGHSH and CDR2 LQKENI.

This sequence joins TRBV7-2 and TRBJ2-3; D remains ambiguous. V lost 5 bases and J lost 6, with 12 bases in between. This CDR3 is built from 13 residues. CDR1 and CDR2 (germline): SGHTA, FQGNSA. CDR3 residues: CASSETRGDTQYF. The CDR3 DNA follows: TGTGCCAGCAGCGAAACTCGTGGGGATACGCAGTATTTT.

The V call is TRBV20-1, the J call TRBJ2-5; no definite D call. With 1 base removed from V and 0 bases from J, the gap between germline ends came to 3 bases. Germline CDR1 and CDR2: DFQATT and SNEGSKA (reference sequence). The CDR3 contains 12 residues. In DNA form, the CDR3 reads TGCAGTGCTAGAGGGAACCAAGAGACCCAGTACTTC. Encoded protein: CSARGNQETQYF.